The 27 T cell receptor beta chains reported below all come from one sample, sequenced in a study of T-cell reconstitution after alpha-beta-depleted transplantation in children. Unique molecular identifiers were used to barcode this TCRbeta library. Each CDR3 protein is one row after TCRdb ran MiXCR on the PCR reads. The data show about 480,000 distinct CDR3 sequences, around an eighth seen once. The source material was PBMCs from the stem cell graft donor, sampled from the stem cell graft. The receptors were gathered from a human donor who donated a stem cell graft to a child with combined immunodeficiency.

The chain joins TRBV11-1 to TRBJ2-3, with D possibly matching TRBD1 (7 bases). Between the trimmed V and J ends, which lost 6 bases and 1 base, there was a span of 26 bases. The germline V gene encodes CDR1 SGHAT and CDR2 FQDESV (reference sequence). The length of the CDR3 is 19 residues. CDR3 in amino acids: CASSPYDRVERVRTDTQYF. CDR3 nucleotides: TGTGCCAGCAGTCCCTACGACAGGGTTGAGCGGGTTCGCACAGATACGCAGTATTTT.

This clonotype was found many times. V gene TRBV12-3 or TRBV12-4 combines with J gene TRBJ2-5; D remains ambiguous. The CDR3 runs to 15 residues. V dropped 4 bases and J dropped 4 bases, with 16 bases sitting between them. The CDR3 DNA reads TGTGCCAGCAGTTCTCAAGCCGGGCAGCTAGAGACCCAGTACTTC. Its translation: CASSSQAGQLETQYF.

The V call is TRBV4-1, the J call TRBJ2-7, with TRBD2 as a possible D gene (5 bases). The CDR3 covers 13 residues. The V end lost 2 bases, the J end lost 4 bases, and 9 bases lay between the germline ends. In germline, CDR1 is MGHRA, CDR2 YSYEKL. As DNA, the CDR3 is TGCGCCAGCAGCCAACGGGGTGGGTACGAGCAGTACTTC. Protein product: CASSQRGGYEQYF.

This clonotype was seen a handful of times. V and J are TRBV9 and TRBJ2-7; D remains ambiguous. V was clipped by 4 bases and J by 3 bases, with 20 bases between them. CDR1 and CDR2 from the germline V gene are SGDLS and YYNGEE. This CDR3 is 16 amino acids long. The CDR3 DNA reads TGTGCCAGCAGCCCCCGTATAATGGGCAGGCTCTACGAGCAGTACTTC. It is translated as CASSPRIMGRLYEQYF.

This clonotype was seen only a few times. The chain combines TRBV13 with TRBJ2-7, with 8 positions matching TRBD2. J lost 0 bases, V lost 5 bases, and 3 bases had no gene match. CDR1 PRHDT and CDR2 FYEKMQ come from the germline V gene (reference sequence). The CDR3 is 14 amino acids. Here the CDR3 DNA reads TGTGCCAGCAGCACCAGCGGGAGCTCCTACGAGCAGTACTTC. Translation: CASSTSGSSYEQYF.

CDR3 in DNA: TGTGCCAGCACGTTAGGACCAGCGGGTGGCACCGGGGAGCTGTTTTTT. It encodes CASTLGPAGGTGELFF. V usage is TRBV6-2 or TRBV6-3 and J usage is TRBJ2-2; TRBD2 might be the D (6 bases). Trimming took off 7 bases at V and 4 bases at J, with 19 bases between the two ends. The V gene's germline CDR1 is MNHEY and CDR2 SVGEGT. The CDR3 loop spans 16 amino acids.

CDR3 nucleotide sequence: TGTGCCAGTAGTGTCTATCCTCCGGGACTAGCGGAAGAGACCCAGTACTTC. Its translation: CASSVYPPGLAEETQYF. The chain couples TRBV19 to TRBJ2-5; 11 nucleotides match TRBD2. Germline trimming cut 5 bases from V and 3 bases from J; bases unmatched to any gene: 11. CDR3 size: 17 residues. Germline CDR1 is LNHDA and CDR2 is SQIVND (reference sequence).

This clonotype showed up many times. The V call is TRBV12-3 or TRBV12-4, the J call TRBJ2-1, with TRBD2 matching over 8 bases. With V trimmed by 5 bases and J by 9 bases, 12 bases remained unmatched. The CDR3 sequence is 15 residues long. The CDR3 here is CASSLAGGRSGEQFF. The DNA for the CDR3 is TGTGCCAGCAGTCTGGCGGGAGGAAGATCGGGTGAGCAGTTCTTC.

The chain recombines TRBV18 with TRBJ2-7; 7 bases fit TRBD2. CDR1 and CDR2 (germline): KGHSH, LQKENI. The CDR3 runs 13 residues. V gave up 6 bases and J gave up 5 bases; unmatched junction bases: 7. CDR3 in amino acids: CASSGREHDEQYF. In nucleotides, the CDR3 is TGTGCCAGCTCTGGGCGGGAGCACGACGAGCAGTACTTC.

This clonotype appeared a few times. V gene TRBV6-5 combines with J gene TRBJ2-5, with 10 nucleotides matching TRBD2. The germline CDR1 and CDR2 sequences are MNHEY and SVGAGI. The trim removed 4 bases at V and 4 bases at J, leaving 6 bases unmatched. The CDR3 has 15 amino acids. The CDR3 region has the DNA TGTGCCAGCAGTTCCACTAGCGGGGTGGGAGAGACCCAGTACTTC. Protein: CASSSTSGVGETQYF.

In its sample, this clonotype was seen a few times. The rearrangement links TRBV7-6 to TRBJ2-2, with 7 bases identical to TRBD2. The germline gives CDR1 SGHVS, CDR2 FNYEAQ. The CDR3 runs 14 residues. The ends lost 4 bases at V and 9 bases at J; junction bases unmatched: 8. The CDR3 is CASSSGLDPRELFF. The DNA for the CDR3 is TGTGCCAGCAGCTCTGGACTAGATCCCCGGGAGCTGTTTTTT.

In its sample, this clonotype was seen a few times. The DNA for the CDR3 is TGCAGTGCTAGAGATATAGGACTAGGTACGAATGAGCAGTTCTTC. Translated: CSARDIGLGTNEQFF. The V gene is TRBV20-1, the J gene TRBJ2-1; 7 nucleotides match TRBD2. V lost 0 bases, J lost 7 bases, and 9 bases stayed unmatched. Germline V gene data show CDR1 as DFQATT and CDR2 as SNEGSKA (reference sequence). CDR3 size: 15 residues.

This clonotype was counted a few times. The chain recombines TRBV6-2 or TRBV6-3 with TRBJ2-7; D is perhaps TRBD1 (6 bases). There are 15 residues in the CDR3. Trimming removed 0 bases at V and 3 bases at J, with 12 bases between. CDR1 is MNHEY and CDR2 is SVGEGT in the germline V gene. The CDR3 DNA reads TGTGCCAGCAGTTACTCGCGAGAGACAGGCTACGAGCAGTACTTC. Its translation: CASSYSRETGYEQYF.

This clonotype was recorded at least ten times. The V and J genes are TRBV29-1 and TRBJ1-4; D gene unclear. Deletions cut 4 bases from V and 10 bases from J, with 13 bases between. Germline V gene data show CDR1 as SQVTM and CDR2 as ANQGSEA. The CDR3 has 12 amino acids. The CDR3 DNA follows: TGCAGCGTTGCCGCGGCAGGAGGAAAACTGTTTTTT. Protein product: CSVAAAGGKLFF. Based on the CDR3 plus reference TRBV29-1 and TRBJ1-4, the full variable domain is SAVISQKPSRDICQRGTSLTIQCQVDSQVTMMFWYRQQPGQSLTLIATANQGSEATYESGFVIDKFPISRPNLTFSTLTVSNMSPEDSSIYLCSVAAAGGKLFFGSGTQLSVL.

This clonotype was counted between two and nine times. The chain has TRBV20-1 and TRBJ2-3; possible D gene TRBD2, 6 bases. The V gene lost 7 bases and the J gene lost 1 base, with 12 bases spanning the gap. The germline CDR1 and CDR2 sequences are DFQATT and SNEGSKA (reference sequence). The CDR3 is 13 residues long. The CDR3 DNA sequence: TGCAGTGTTAGGGGCGGGGGCACAGATACGCAGTATTTT. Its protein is CSVRGGGTDTQYF.

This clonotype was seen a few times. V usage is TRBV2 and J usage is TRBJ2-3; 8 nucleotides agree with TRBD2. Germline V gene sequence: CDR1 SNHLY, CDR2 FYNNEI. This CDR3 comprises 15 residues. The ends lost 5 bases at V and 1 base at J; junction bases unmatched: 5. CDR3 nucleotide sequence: TGTGCCAGCAGTCCCGCGGGGGGCCGCACAGATACGCAGTATTTT. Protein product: CASSPAGGRTDTQYF.

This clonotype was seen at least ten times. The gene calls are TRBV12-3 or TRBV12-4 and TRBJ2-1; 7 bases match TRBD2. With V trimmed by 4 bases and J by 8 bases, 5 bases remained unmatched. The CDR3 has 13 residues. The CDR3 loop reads CASSYRAGDEQFF. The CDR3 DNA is TGTGCCAGCAGTTATCGGGCGGGGGATGAGCAGTTCTTC.

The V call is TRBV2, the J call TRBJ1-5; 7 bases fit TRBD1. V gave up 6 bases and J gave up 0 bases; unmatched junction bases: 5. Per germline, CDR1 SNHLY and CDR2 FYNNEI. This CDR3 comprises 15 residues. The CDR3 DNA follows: TGTGCCAGCAGGGGGACAGATTATAGCAATCAGCCCCAGCATTTT. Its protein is CASRGTDYSNQPQHF.

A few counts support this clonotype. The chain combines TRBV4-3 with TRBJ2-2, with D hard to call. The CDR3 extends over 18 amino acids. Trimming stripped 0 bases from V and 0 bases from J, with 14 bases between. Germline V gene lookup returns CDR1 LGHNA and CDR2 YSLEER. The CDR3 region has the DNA TGCGCCAGCAGCCAAGATCGTCCGAGCGCCTCGAACACCGGGGAGCTGTTTTTT. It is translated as CASSQDRPSASNTGELFF.

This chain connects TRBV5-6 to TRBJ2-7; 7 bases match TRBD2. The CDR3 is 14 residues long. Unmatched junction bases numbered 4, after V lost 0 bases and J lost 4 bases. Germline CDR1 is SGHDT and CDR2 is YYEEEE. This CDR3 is CASSLGGSDYEQYF. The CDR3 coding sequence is TGTGCCAGCAGCTTGGGCGGGAGCGATTACGAGCAGTACTTC.

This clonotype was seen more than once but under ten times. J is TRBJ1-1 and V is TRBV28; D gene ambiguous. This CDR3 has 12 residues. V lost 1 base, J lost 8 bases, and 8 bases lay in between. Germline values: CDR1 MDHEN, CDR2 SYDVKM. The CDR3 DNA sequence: TGTGCCAGCAGTTTATCCAGGTTAGAAGCTTTCTTT. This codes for CASSLSRLEAFF. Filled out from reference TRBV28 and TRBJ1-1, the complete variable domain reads DVKVTQSSRYLVKRTGEKVFLECVQDMDHENMFWYRQDPGLGLRLIYFSYDVKMKEKGDIPEGYSVSREKKERFSLILESASTNQTSMYLCASSLSRLEAFFGQGTRLTVV.

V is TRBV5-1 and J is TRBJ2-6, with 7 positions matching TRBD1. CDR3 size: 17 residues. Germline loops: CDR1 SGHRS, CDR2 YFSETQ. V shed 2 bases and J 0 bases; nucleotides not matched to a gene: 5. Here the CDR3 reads CASSFQGGSSGANVLTF. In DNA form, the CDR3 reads TGCGCCAGCAGCTTCCAAGGGGGCTCCTCTGGGGCCAACGTCCTGACTTTC.

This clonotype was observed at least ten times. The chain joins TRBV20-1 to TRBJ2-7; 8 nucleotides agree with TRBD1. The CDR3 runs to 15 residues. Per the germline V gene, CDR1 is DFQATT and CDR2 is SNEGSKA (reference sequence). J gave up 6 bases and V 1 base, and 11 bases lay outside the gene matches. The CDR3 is CSARAPVDRDGEQYF. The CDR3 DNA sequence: TGCAGTGCTAGAGCTCCAGTGGACAGGGATGGCGAGCAGTACTTC.

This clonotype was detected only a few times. The CDR3 DNA sequence: TGTGCCAGCAGTCCCGGGCCTAGCGGGAGTAATGAGCAGTTCTTC. Its protein is CASSPGPSGSNEQFF. J is TRBJ2-1 and V is TRBV12-3 or TRBV12-4; 10 nucleotides line up with TRBD2. This CDR3 region has 15 residues. V lost 5 bases to trimming and J lost 7 bases; unmatched junction nucleotides: 8.

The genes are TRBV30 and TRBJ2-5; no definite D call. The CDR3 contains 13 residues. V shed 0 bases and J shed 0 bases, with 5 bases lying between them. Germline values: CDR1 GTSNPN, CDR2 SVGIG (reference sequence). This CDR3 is CAWSVGNQETQYF. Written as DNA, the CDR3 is TGTGCCTGGAGTGTCGGAAACCAAGAGACCCAGTACTTC.

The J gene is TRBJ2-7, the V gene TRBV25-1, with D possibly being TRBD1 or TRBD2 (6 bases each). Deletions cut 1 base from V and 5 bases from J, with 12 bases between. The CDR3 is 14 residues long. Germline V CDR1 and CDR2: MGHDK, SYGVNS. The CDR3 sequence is CASSEWGAGHEQYF. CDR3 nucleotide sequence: TGTGCCAGCAGTGAATGGGGGGCAGGCCACGAGCAGTACTTC.

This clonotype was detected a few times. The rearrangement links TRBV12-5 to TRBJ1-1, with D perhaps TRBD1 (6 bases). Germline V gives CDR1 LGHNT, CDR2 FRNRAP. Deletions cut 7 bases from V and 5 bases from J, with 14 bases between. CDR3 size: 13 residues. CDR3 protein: CASAPGAVTEAFF. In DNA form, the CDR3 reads TGTGCTAGTGCCCCAGGGGCGGTTACTGAAGCTTTCTTT.